Each of the 22 T cell receptor beta chains below was sequenced from the same sample in a study of T-cell reconstitution after alpha-beta-depleted transplantation in children. Unique molecular identifiers were incorporated when the TCRbeta library was constructed. TCRdb re-called the PCR reads through MiXCR, storing one row per CDR3 protein. The sample consists of fewer than 150,000 distinct CDR3 sequences, 20% to 25% of them appearing once. The source material was PBMCs, mostly from graft donor cells, sampled 180 days after TCRalphabeta/CD19-depleted stem cell transplant. The receptor source for this set is a male patient aged 2 to 10 who had a stem cell transplant for chronic granulomatous disease, so the T cells may come from the graft donor.

The V gene is TRBV20-1, the J gene TRBJ2-2, with 9 nucleotides matching TRBD1. The length of the CDR3 is 14 residues. V dropped 2 bases and J dropped 4; count of bases not matched to a gene: 2. The germline gives CDR1 DFQATT, CDR2 SNEGSKA (reference sequence). In DNA form, the CDR3 reads TGCAGTGCTAGAAGGACAGGGGTCACCGGGGAGCTGTTTTTT. It encodes CSARRTGVTGELFF.

The CDR3 DNA is TGTGCCAGCAGTCCCCCGTTGCGTGAGGCGGATACGCAGTATTTT. Its translation: CASSPPLREADTQYF. This chain links TRBV12-3 or TRBV12-4 with TRBJ2-3, with D hard to call. This CDR3 comprises 15 residues. Trimming took 5 bases from V and 6 from J, leaving 18 bases between them.

The rearrangement joins TRBV20-1 to TRBJ1-2, with D uncertain. V gave up 3 bases and J gave up 4 bases, with 15 bases separating them. The germline gives CDR1 DFQATT, CDR2 SNEGSKA (reference sequence). The CDR3 is 14 amino acids. The CDR3 is CSASPSRSRYGYTF. CDR3 bases: TGCAGTGCTAGCCCCAGTCGGAGCCGCTATGGCTACACCTTC.

V usage is TRBV20-1 and J usage is TRBJ1-5; 9 nucleotides align to TRBD1. V trimming: 6 bases; J trimming: 2 bases; junction bases outside the gene matches: 5. CDR1 is DFQATT and CDR2 is SNEGSKA in the germline V gene (reference sequence). The CDR3 is made up of 14 amino acids. The CDR3 is CSAKTGGGNQPQHF. The CDR3 nucleotides are TGCAGTGCCAAGACAGGGGGGGGCAATCAGCCCCAGCATTTT.

This clonotype was observed a handful of times. The chain employs TRBV15 and TRBJ1-2; D gene unclear. In germline, CDR1 is LNHNV, CDR2 YYDKDF (reference sequence). The CDR3 is made up of 16 amino acids. V was shortened by 3 bases and J by 3 bases, with 17 bases between the two germline ends. CDR3 DNA sequence: TGTGCCACCAGCAGGAACTCAGGCCAGTCGGACTATGGCTACACCTTC. Its translation: CATSRNSGQSDYGYTF.

This clonotype was seen repeatedly, ten times or more. The chain is built from TRBV29-1 and TRBJ2-3; 8 positions match TRBD2. The CDR3 is 16 amino acids. From germline, CDR1 is SQVTM and CDR2 ANQGSEA. The ends lost 6 bases at V and 0 bases at J; junction bases unmatched: 11. CDR3 amino acids: CSVAGTSVPSTDTQYF. In DNA, the CDR3 is TGCAGCGTAGCCGGGACTAGTGTCCCCAGCACAGATACGCAGTATTTT.

This clonotype was observed many times. The chain joins TRBV20-1 to TRBJ2-1; D possibly corresponds to TRBD2 (5 bases). CDR3 length: 12 residues. Between the trimmed V and J ends, which lost 4 bases and 4 bases, there was a span of 8 bases. CDR1 is DFQATT, CDR2 SNEGSKA, per germline (reference sequence). Here the CDR3 DNA reads TGCAGTGCTAAACTAGGGTACAATGAGCAGTTCTTC. Protein sequence: CSAKLGYNEQFF.

The table lists this clonotype with many counts. This chain joins TRBV3-1 and TRBJ1-4; D is possibly TRBD1 (6 bases). This CDR3 has 16 residues. Trimming took 0 bases from V and 8 from J, leaving 16 bases between them. Germline CDR1 is LGHDT and CDR2 is YNNKEL (reference sequence). The CDR3 is CASSQDTGTLGEKLFF. CDR3 DNA sequence: TGTGCCAGCAGCCAAGACACCGGGACACTTGGAGAAAAACTGTTTTTT.

The chain joins TRBV24-1 to TRBJ2-1, with a possible D match to TRBD1 (5 bases). The V gene lost 11 bases and the J gene lost 11 bases, with 12 bases spanning the gap. There are 10 residues in the CDR3. CDR1 and CDR2 (germline): KGHDR, SFDVKD. The CDR3 here is CARLVGQQFF. CDR3 sequence (DNA): TGTGCCAGATTAGTGGGGCAGCAGTTCTTC.

The chain links TRBV7-8 to TRBJ2-5; 10 bases are a match to TRBD2. Trimming at V came to 2 bases and at J to 5 bases, leaving 5 bases not matched to a gene. The CDR3 spans 15 residues. In germline, CDR1 is SGHVS, CDR2 FQNEAQ. The chain's CDR3 is CASSLLAGESETQYF. DNA for the CDR3: TGTGCCAGCAGCTTACTAGCGGGAGAGAGTGAGACCCAGTACTTC.

This clonotype has only a few counts. The J gene is TRBJ1-2, the V gene TRBV4-3; possible D gene TRBD1, 5 bases. Germline CDR1 and CDR2: LGHNA and YSLEER. Trimming left V 0 bases short and J 2 bases short, with 19 bases between. The CDR3 loop spans 18 amino acids. DNA of the CDR3: TGCGCCAGCAGCCAAGATCGGAGCAGGGAGGCTTACAACTATGGCTACACCTTC. It is translated as CASSQDRSREAYNYGYTF.

The genes are TRBV20-1 and TRBJ2-1, with 12 bases identical to TRBD2. Germline V lookup: CDR1 DFQATT, CDR2 SNEGSKA (reference sequence). The CDR3 extends over 19 amino acids. The ends lost 0 bases at V and 0 bases at J; junction bases unmatched: 9. CDR3 sequence reads: CSARDVLLAGGSSYNEQFF. The CDR3 DNA sequence: TGCAGTGCTAGAGATGTTTTACTAGCGGGAGGTAGCTCCTACAATGAGCAGTTCTTC.

The chain couples TRBV20-1 to TRBJ1-5; D is unclear. The CDR3 runs to 17 residues. Germline values: CDR1 DFQATT, CDR2 SNEGSKA (reference sequence). V shed 2 bases and J shed 0 bases, with 17 bases lying between them. The CDR3, as DNA: TGCAGTGCTAGAAACACCCTGACATTTTATAGCAATCAGCCCCAGCATTTT. Protein: CSARNTLTFYSNQPQHF.

The CDR3 here is CASSYPSGGQPYNEQFF. The CDR3 nucleotides are TGTGCCAGCAGTTACCCTAGCGGGGGCCAACCTTACAATGAGCAGTTCTTC. This sequence joins TRBV6-2 or TRBV6-3 and TRBJ2-1, with 10 bases lining up with TRBD2. The germline V gene has CDR1 MNHEY and CDR2 SVGEGT. The CDR3 contains 17 residues. Losses at the gene ends were 2 bases for V and 4 bases for J; bases not matched to a gene: 8.

In its sample, this clonotype was seen many times. The chain employs TRBV20-1 and TRBJ2-1; 11 bases align to TRBD2. Germline V gene data show CDR1 as DFQATT and CDR2 as SNEGSKA (reference sequence). The CDR3 length is 15 residues. V dropped 3 bases and J dropped 6; count of bases not matched to a gene: 7. CDR3 bases: TGCAGTGCTAGCATCCCGGGACTAGCGGTCAATGAGCAGTTCTTC. Protein sequence: CSASIPGLAVNEQFF.

The genes are TRBV11-1 and TRBJ2-5, with TRBD2 matching 13 bases. Trimming removed 7 bases from V and 4 bases from J; junction bases left unmatched: 6. This CDR3 has 15 residues. Germline V CDR1 and CDR2: SGHAT, FQDESV (reference sequence). The CDR3 reads CASTTGLAGSETQYF. CDR3 nucleotide sequence: TGTGCCAGCACCACGGGACTAGCGGGATCAGAGACCCAGTACTTC.

This chain links TRBV5-1 with TRBJ2-3; D may be TRBD2 (6 bases). The CDR3 is 15 residues long. Per germline, CDR1 SGHRS and CDR2 YFSETQ. The V end lost 4 bases, the J end lost 4 bases, and 16 bases lay between the germline ends. CDR3 nucleotide sequence: TGCGCCAGCAGCCAGAGACTAGTTCGGGCAGATACGCAGTATTTT. It specifies CASSQRLVRADTQYF.

This clonotype was recorded a few times. The V and J genes are TRBV20-1 and TRBJ1-1; weak D call: TRBD1 (6 bases). CDR1 DFQATT and CDR2 SNEGSKA come from the germline V gene (reference sequence). V lost 3 bases to trimming and J lost 4 bases, with 12 bases between them. This CDR3 comprises 13 residues. DNA for the CDR3: TGCAGTGCTAGGCCCGAAGGGGGCACTGAAGCTTTCTTT. Translating gives CSARPEGGTEAFF.

The table lists this clonotype with a few counts. The chain recombines TRBV20-1 with TRBJ2-4, with D possibly TRBD1 on 7 matching bases. The CDR3 consists of 16 residues. The V gene's germline CDR1 is DFQATT and CDR2 SNEGSKA (reference sequence). V lost 1 base to trimming and J lost 6 bases, with 19 bases between them. CDR3 sequence: CSARGVAGGLGNIQYF. The DNA for the CDR3 is TGCAGTGCTAGAGGGGTGGCAGGGGGACTCGGAAACATTCAGTACTTC.

The V gene is TRBV7-8, the J gene TRBJ2-1; D is unclear. Deletions cut 5 bases from V and 5 bases from J, with 10 bases between. Germline lookup yields CDR1 SGHVS and CDR2 FQNEAQ. This CDR3 contains 13 residues. The CDR3 sequence is CASSPVRDNEQFF. In nucleotides, the CDR3 is TGTGCCAGCAGCCCCGTAAGAGACAATGAGCAGTTCTTC. Variable domain in full (rest from reference TRBV7-8 and TRBJ2-1): GAGVSQSPRYKVAKRGQDVALRCDPISGHVSLFWYQQALGQGPEFLTYFQNEAQLDKSGLPSDRFFAERPEGSVSTLKIQRTQQEDSAVYLCASSPVRDNEQFFGPGTRLTVL.

Only a few counts were recorded for this clonotype. V is TRBV11-2 and J is TRBJ2-3; no reliable D call. CDR3 length: 12 amino acids. V shed 6 bases and J shed 3 bases, with 7 bases lying between them. Germline V gene data show CDR1 as SGHAT and CDR2 as FQNNGV. The CDR3 nucleotides read TGTGCCAGCAGTGGGGTGACAGATACGCAGTATTTT. Translated: CASSGVTDTQYF.

The chain employs TRBV18 and TRBJ2-7, with D tentatively TRBD2 (6 bases). Germline loops: CDR1 KGHSH, CDR2 LQKENI. The CDR3 runs to 14 residues. The V end lost 6 bases, the J end lost 1 base, and 13 bases lay between the germline ends. This CDR3 reads CASSPGEFSYEQYF. The CDR3 bases are TGTGCCAGCTCTCCGGGGGAATTTTCCTACGAGCAGTACTTC.